This T cell receptor (beta chain) stems from a study of blood T cells in healthy people across ages. Germline CDR1 reads MDHEN; CDR2 reads SYDVKM. This CDR3 spans 16 amino acids. Using a J-beta primer mix together with a sample-barcoded 5' primer, a second PCR was run for roughly 6 to 12 cycles. Using its own MiXCR run on the 5' RACE reads, TCRdb lists one record per CDR3 protein. The sample records 1.5 million or so distinct CDR3 sequences, 35% to 45% being singletons. Sequenced material: blood. The clonotype originates from a woman under 30 in good health. The V call is TRBV28, the J call TRBJ2-7; 11 bases match TRBD2. The DNA end is more similar to TRBJ2-4, so the J call may be wrong. CDR3 nucleotides: TGTGCCAGCAGCCCACTAGCGGGAGTTTCCCAAAACATTCAGTACTTC. Amino acids: CASSPLAGVSQNIQYF.